The 5 T cell receptor beta chains presented below share a single source sample, sequenced in a study of glioma-infiltrating T cells. Using RNA template, CDR3s of TCR alpha and beta were amplified with iRepertoire arm-PCR. Via MiXCR, TCRdb re-called the multiplex PCR reads, giving one row per CDR3 protein. This table holds about 400,000 distinct CDR3 sequences, around 38% found once. Sequencing used glioma tissue, nonneoplastic brain tissue, or PBMCs (not recorded which). The receptor source for this set is a human donor with low-grade glioma or glioblastoma, undergoing nonglioma brain surgery, or in good health (not recorded which).

In this sample, this clonotype turned up many times. The CDR3 DNA reads TGTGCCACCAGTAATAGGGGGAGCTCCTACAATGAGCAGTTCTTC. The encoded protein is CATSNRGSSYNEQFF. The V call is TRBV15, the J call TRBJ2-1; the D gene is possibly TRBD1 (6 bases). The CDR3 contains 15 residues. Germline lookup yields CDR1 LNHNV and CDR2 YYDKDF (reference sequence). With 6 bases removed from V and 0 bases from J, the gap between germline ends came to 12 bases.

This clonotype has ten or more counts. The rearrangement uses TRBV12-3 or TRBV12-4 and TRBJ2-3; the D call may be TRBD1 or TRBD2 (5 bases each). Trimming stripped 3 bases from V and 4 bases from J, with 26 bases between. The CDR3 is 19 amino acids. The CDR3 region is CASSFRAGPARSKADTQYF. The CDR3 nucleotides read TGTGCCAGCAGTTTCAGGGCGGGCCCCGCCCGAAGTAAGGCAGATACGCAGTATTTT.

This clonotype was counted at least ten times. The chain carries TRBV28 and TRBJ1-5; D unclear. The V gene lost 3 bases and the J gene lost 3 bases, with 9 bases spanning the gap. This CDR3 region has 14 residues. Germline lookup yields CDR1 MDHEN and CDR2 SYDVKM. The CDR3 here is CASSFWSLNQPQHF. CDR3 DNA: TGTGCCAGCAGTTTCTGGAGTCTCAATCAGCCCCAGCATTTT.

The chain has TRBV6-1 and TRBJ1-1, with 7 nucleotides matching TRBD1. The CDR3 has 19 amino acids. The J segment lost 8 bases and the V segment lost 5 bases, leaving 26 bases of the junction unmatched. The germline CDR1 and CDR2 sequences are MNHNS and SASEGT. The CDR3 loop reads CASSSRDRLFQAIPSEAFF. The DNA of the CDR3 is TGTGCCAGCAGTTCCCGGGACAGATTATTTCAGGCCATCCCCTCGGAAGCTTTCTTT.

The chain uses TRBV7-9 and TRBJ2-2; D is perhaps TRBD1 (5 bases). With 5 bases removed from V and 2 bases from J, the gap between germline ends came to 12 bases. CDR3 length: 15 residues. The germline V gene has CDR1 SEHNR and CDR2 FQNEAQ (reference sequence). This CDR3 is CASSPGHFNTGELFF. The CDR3 DNA reads TGTGCCAGCAGCCCTGGACACTTTAACACCGGGGAGCTGTTTTTT.